This passage covers 9 T cell receptor beta chains from one sample sequenced in a study of beta chain features in type 1 diabetes. Points from the study as a whole: Moderate but significant shortening of TCRB CDR3s was recorded in all four CD4+ subsets from Type 1 diabetes patients.

The antigens for these receptors are not known. Investigators reverse transcribed all isolated RNA, so they sequenced expressed TCRB transcripts. Here immunoSEQ multiplex PCR was the method, and the copy in TCRdb shows in-frame clones only, minus some. This table has 680,000 or so clones, roughly 13% appearing once. What was sequenced was naive CD4+ T cells from blood. These receptors all stem from a man younger than 35 with type 1 diabetes.

This chain's CDR3 is CASSLRPNLQETQYF. Here the CDR3 DNA reads TGCGCCAGCAGCCTGCGGCCTAACCTCCAAGAGACCCAGTACTTC. The chain uses TRBV5-1 and TRBJ2-5; the D is unclear. The ends were cut back, 4 bases at V and 1 base at J, with 14 bases in the middle. The V gene's germline CDR1 is SGHRS and CDR2 YFSETQ. This CDR3 has 15 residues. The full variable domain, rest sourced from reference TRBV5-1 and TRBJ2-5, is KAGVTQTPRYLIKTRGQQVTLSCSPISGHRSVSWYQQTPGQGLQFLFEYFSETQRNKGNFPGRFSGRQFSNSRSEMNVSTLELGDSALYLCASSLRPNLQETQYFGPGTRLLVL.

The chain joins TRBV29-1 to TRBJ1-1, with D tentatively TRBD1 (6 bases). This CDR3 comprises 15 residues. CDR1 SQVTM and CDR2 ANQGSEA come from the germline V gene. V was shortened by 3 bases and J by 0 bases, with 14 bases between the two germline ends. CDR3 in amino acids: CSVEEQGGMNTEAFF. CDR3 sequence (DNA): TGCAGCGTTGAGGAACAGGGTGGGATGAACACTGAAGCTTTCTTT.

This clone was seen once. The chain employs TRBV9 and TRBJ2-5; no reliable D call. V lost 0 bases, J lost 1 base, and 7 bases lay in between. CDR3 size: 14 residues. Per the germline V gene, CDR1 is SGDLS and CDR2 is YYNGEE. The CDR3 is CASSVETAQETQYF. DNA of the CDR3: TGTGCCAGCAGCGTAGAGACGGCCCAAGAGACCCAGTACTTC.

This clone was seen more than once but under ten times. The chain combines TRBV15 with TRBJ2-5, with 8 bases fitting TRBD2. Germline V gives CDR1 LNHNV, CDR2 YYDKDF (reference sequence). CDR3 size: 14 residues. V lost 1 base, J lost 5 bases, and 3 bases stayed unmatched. The CDR3 spells CATSRAGGDETQYF. Written as DNA, the CDR3 is TGTGCCACCAGCAGAGCGGGAGGGGACGAGACCCAGTACTTC.

This chain uses TRBV7-9 with TRBJ2-7; D perhaps matches TRBD2 (6 bases). The CDR3 consists of 14 residues. Germline V gives CDR1 SEHNR, CDR2 FQNEAQ (reference sequence). Trimming took off 3 bases at V and 0 bases at J, with 9 bases between the two ends. This chain's CDR3 is CASSFHGSSYEQYF. The CDR3 bases are TGTGCCAGCAGCTTTCACGGGAGCTCCTACGAGCAGTACTTC.

This clone was observed a handful of times. The chain carries TRBV6-5 and TRBJ2-7; no firm D call. The CDR3 runs to 16 residues. The germline V and J ends were trimmed by 0 bases and 2 bases, with 14 bases remaining between them. CDR1 and CDR2 from the germline V gene are MNHEY and SVGAGI. CDR3 region: CASSYSSVNRAYEQYF. The CDR3 DNA reads TGTGCCAGCAGTTACTCGAGCGTTAACAGAGCCTACGAGCAGTACTTC.

The chain links TRBV5-1 to TRBJ2-3; TRBD2 aligns across 14 bases. The CDR3 sequence is 18 residues long. Germline lookup yields CDR1 SGHRS and CDR2 YFSETQ. Losses at the gene ends were 4 bases for V and 2 bases for J; bases not matched to a gene: 9. This CDR3 reads CASSTGTSGGPFTDTQYF. In nucleotides, the CDR3 is TGCGCCAGCAGCACTGGGACTAGCGGGGGCCCTTTCACAGATACGCAGTATTTT.

The genes are TRBV6-6 and TRBJ1-1; D call uncertain. The CDR3 covers 15 residues. Germline assignment: CDR1 MNHNY and CDR2 SVGAGI (reference sequence). V shed 5 bases and J shed 0 bases, with 13 bases lying between them. CDR3 nucleotide sequence: TGTGCCAGCAGTCAACAGCTTTCAGTGAACACTGAAGCTTTCTTT. It yields the protein CASSQQLSVNTEAFF.

This clone was seen only a few times. The V gene is TRBV14, the J gene TRBJ2-2; tentatively, D is TRBD2 (6 bases). Germline CDR1 SGHDN, CDR2 FVKESK. The CDR3 sequence is 14 residues long. V was pared by 4 bases and J by 5 bases, with 11 bases between. In DNA form, the CDR3 reads TGTGCCAGCAGCCTACAAGGAGGGACCGGGGAGCTGTTTTTT. Its protein is CASSLQGGTGELFF.